The 16 T cell receptor beta chains below come from one sample, sequenced in a study of T-cell reconstitution after alpha-beta-depleted transplantation in children. Using unique molecular identifiers, the investigators prepared the TCRbeta library. TCRdb analysed the PCR reads with MiXCR anew, one entry per CDR3 protein. The sample records approximately 510,000 distinct CDR3 sequences, 15% to 20% being singletons. The material was PBMCs from the stem cell graft donor, obtained from the stem cell graft. These receptors were taken from a human donor who donated a stem cell graft to a child with acute lymphoblastic leukemia.

This clonotype has just a few counts. The V and J genes are TRBV10-3 and TRBJ1-5, with D possibly matching TRBD1 (6 bases). Germline loops: CDR1 ENHRY, CDR2 SYGVKD. V lost 11 bases, J lost 1 base, and 12 bases lay in between. This CDR3 has 13 residues. The DNA for the CDR3 is TGTGCCTCCACGGGGGGCAGCAATCAGCCCCAGCATTTT. Its protein is CASTGGSNQPQHF.

V usage is TRBV12-3 or TRBV12-4 and J usage is TRBJ2-3, with 8 bases lining up with TRBD2. The CDR3 is 15 residues long. The trim removed 6 bases at V and 2 bases at J, leaving 7 bases unmatched. The chain's CDR3 is CASRPGLVPTDTQYF. The CDR3 bases are TGTGCCAGCAGACCGGGACTAGTGCCCACAGATACGCAGTATTTT.

This clonotype was detected ten times or more. The chain uses TRBV7-3 and TRBJ2-5; D could derive from TRBD1 or TRBD2 (6 bases each). Germline loops: CDR1 SGHTA, CDR2 FQGTGA. The V and J ends lost 0 bases and 2 bases respectively, with 13 bases between them. The CDR3 extends over 16 amino acids. The CDR3 sequence: CASSLTPGGLQETQYF. CDR3 DNA: TGTGCCAGCAGCTTAACCCCCGGGGGCCTACAAGAGACCCAGTACTTC.

This clonotype was seen only a few times. The J gene is TRBJ2-6, the V gene TRBV12-3 or TRBV12-4; possibly TRBD2 for D (5 bases). CDR3 size: 12 residues. With 11 bases removed from V and 1 base from J, the gap between germline ends came to 6 bases. CDR3 sequence: CAEGSGANVLTF. In DNA, the CDR3 is TGTGCCGAGGGTTCTGGGGCCAACGTCCTGACTTTC.

This clonotype appeared a few times. This chain links TRBV19 with TRBJ2-7, with D perhaps given as TRBD1 or TRBD2 (5 bases each). The germline gives CDR1 LNHDA, CDR2 SQIVND (reference sequence). Trimming shortened V by 2 bases and J by 7 bases, and 12 bases separated the two germline ends. The CDR3 totals 13 residues. CDR3 DNA: TGTGCCAGTAGTATAAAGGGGACCTCGGAGCAGTACTTC. This encodes CASSIKGTSEQYF.

The CDR3 DNA follows: TGTGCCAGCTCACCGCACAGGGGTGAGGCTGAAGCTTTCTTT. It codes for CASSPHRGEAEAFF. V is TRBV18 and J is TRBJ1-1; TRBD1 aligns across 7 bases. The CDR3 runs to 14 residues. Germline values: CDR1 KGHSH, CDR2 LQKENI. With V trimmed by 3 bases and J by 6 bases, 7 bases remained unmatched.

This sequence joins TRBV9 and TRBJ1-2; 7 nucleotides match TRBD1. The germline V gene has CDR1 SGDLS and CDR2 YYNGEE. Trimming removed 1 base from V and 1 base from J; junction bases left unmatched: 4. CDR3 size: 15 residues. CDR3 bases: TGTGCCAGCAGCGTATTTCAGGGGGGTAACTATGGCTACACCTTC. Its protein is CASSVFQGGNYGYTF.

The chain has TRBV10-1 and TRBJ2-7; 8 bases match TRBD1. Germline CDR1 WNHNN, CDR2 SYGVQD (reference sequence). This CDR3 region has 16 residues. V shed 0 bases and J 6 bases; nucleotides not matched to a gene: 10. This chain's CDR3 is CASSESRQGKVSEQYF. In nucleotides, the CDR3 is TGCGCCAGCAGTGAGTCTCGACAGGGGAAGGTCTCCGAGCAGTACTTC.

This clonotype was seen a few times. The CDR3: CAWRGRGAYNSPLHF. CDR3 DNA: TGTGCCTGGAGGGGGAGGGGAGCCTATAATTCACCCCTCCACTTT. The chain employs TRBV30 and TRBJ1-6, with a weak D call TRBD1 (5 bases). The CDR3 totals 15 residues. The germline CDR1 and CDR2 sequences are GTSNPN and SVGIG (reference sequence). V dropped 3 bases and J dropped 2 bases, with 11 bases sitting between them.

This sequence joins TRBV12-5 and TRBJ2-3; D might be TRBD1 or TRBD2, each matching 5 bases. V lost 6 bases and J 2 bases, leaving 15 bases between the germline ends. Germline V gene sequence: CDR1 LGHNT, CDR2 FRNRAP. The CDR3 has 15 residues. The CDR3 protein is CASGRGGIATDTQYF. Here the CDR3 DNA reads TGTGCTAGTGGACGTGGGGGTATTGCCACAGATACGCAGTATTTT.

This clonotype was counted a few times. V gene TRBV25-1 combines with J gene TRBJ1-2; D not certain. CDR3 length equals 12 residues. Germline lookup yields CDR1 MGHDK and CDR2 SYGVNS. V lost 3 bases and J 8 bases, leaving 10 bases between the germline ends. The CDR3 DNA reads TGTGCCAGCAGTGAGCTATCACGGGGCTACACCTTC. This translates into CASSELSRGYTF.

In its sample, this clonotype was seen a few times. The chain links TRBV7-4 to TRBJ2-7; the match to TRBD2 covers 10 bases. The germline V gene encodes CDR1 SGHVT and CDR2 SQSDAQ. CDR3 length: 18 residues. Trimming cost V 6 bases and J 7 bases; bases outside gene matches: 21. The CDR3 loop reads CASSSSVAPSGSLGEQYF. The CDR3 coding sequence is TGTGCCAGCAGTTCCTCAGTCGCGCCTAGCGGGAGTTTGGGTGAGCAGTACTTC.

The table lists this clonotype with many counts. V is TRBV20-1 and J is TRBJ2-7, with D unclear. Germline CDR1 DFQATT, CDR2 SNEGSKA (reference sequence). The CDR3 length is 13 residues. Trimming took off 0 bases at V and 7 bases at J, with 13 bases between the two ends. In DNA, the CDR3 is TGCAGTGCTAGAGAACCTACCTTGGGAGAGCAGTACTTC. This encodes CSAREPTLGEQYF.

The chain is built from TRBV20-1 and TRBJ1-5; TRBD1 aligns across 9 bases. Germline V gene lookup returns CDR1 DFQATT and CDR2 SNEGSKA (reference sequence). This CDR3 has 14 residues. V shed 5 bases and J 7 bases; nucleotides not matched to a gene: 9. The CDR3: CSAQRQGQGQPQHF. Written as DNA, the CDR3 is TGCAGTGCTCAAAGACAGGGACAGGGCCAGCCCCAGCATTTT.

This clonotype was detected only a few times. The chain recombines TRBV7-9 with TRBJ2-3, with D perhaps matching TRBD1 or TRBD2 (5 bases each). CDR1 is SEHNR and CDR2 is FQNEAQ in the germline V gene (reference sequence). This CDR3 is 13 amino acids long. V dropped 9 bases and J dropped 6 bases, with 16 bases sitting between them. Written as DNA, the CDR3 is TGTGCCAGGATGGCTGAGGGGTCGGATACGCAGTATTTT. It specifies CARMAEGSDTQYF.

The CDR3 sequence is CASSFNRNEQFF. In DNA, the CDR3 is TGTGCCAGCAGTTTTAATAGGAATGAGCAGTTCTTC. The genes are TRBV12-3 or TRBV12-4 and TRBJ2-1; no firm D call. With 3 bases removed from V and 7 bases from J, the gap between germline ends came to 7 bases. CDR3 length: 12 residues.